This T cell receptor (beta chain) was identified in a study of cytomegalovirus exposure and HLA in healthy donors. Study-wide context: In terms of ancestry, the Caucasian-associated cluster contained roughly 81% of the roughly 400 genotyped donors.

The CDR3 consists of 15 residues. The V end lost 5 bases, the J end lost 4 bases, and 16 bases lay between the germline ends. The germline V gene encodes CDR1 SGHTA and CDR2 FQGNSA. It was with 60 Vbeta and 13 Jbeta primers that the PCR ran. Sequencing used immunoSEQ multiplex PCR; TCRdb keeps in-frame clones, though not all of them. The sample yields 150,000 to 200,000 clones, of which the top ten take up 0.7% to 0.8%. Study-level findings and limits: In most subjects, TCR beta sequences reportedly gave accurate predictions of HLA-A and HLA-B alleles.

Worth noting for this clone: The antigen is undetermined.

The chain employs TRBV7-2 and TRBJ2-3, with D perhaps TRBD2 (6 bases). Sequenced sample: PBMCs. This receptor was identified in a woman younger than 35 in good health and CMV-seropositive. The CDR3 DNA reads as TGTGCCAGCAGCACCCGAGGTGGGGGGTCAGATACGCAGTATTTT. It encodes CASSTRGGGSDTQYF.